This T cell receptor beta chain was sequenced in a study of response to subunit inactivated influenza vaccine. Trimming shortened V by 2 bases and J by 4 bases, and 14 bases separated the two germline ends. The CDR3 loop spans 15 amino acids. Germline V lookup: CDR1 SEHNR, CDR2 FQNEAQ (reference sequence). TCRdb reprocessed the RT-PCR reads with MiXCR, giving one entry per CDR3 protein. The sample consists of about 540,000 distinct CDR3 sequences, around 25% of them appearing once. These data were also filed under a second study, of T cells expressing NK-cell markers. That investigation notes: TCR beta cDNA was made by 5'RACE template switching with UMIs. It was from sorted CD3+CD56+NKG2C+, CD3+CD56+NKG2C- and CD3+CD56-NKG2C+ T cells that TCR beta repertoires came. The authors applied an anti-gamma-delta TCR antibody in several experiments, and it restricted sorting to alpha-beta TCR T cells. Researchers report these clonotypes also headed the CD3+CD56-NKG2C+ fraction in a handful of donors. Whether the expanded NKG2C+ T cell clones recognized HCMV remained unclear.

This TCR came from a man in his fifties who received an inactivated influenza vaccine. This sample comprised CD4+ T cells sorted from PBMCs, obtained about 13 days after vaccination. The chain uses TRBV7-9 and TRBJ1-1; D is uncertain. CDR3 nucleotides: TGTGCCAGCAGCTTAATAGTGGGCGAGGGCACTGAAGCTTTCTTT. This translates into CASSLIVGEGTEAFF.